Listed below are T cell receptor beta chains from one sample, sequenced in a study of early T cells in non-severe SARS-CoV-2 infection. TCRdb fed the 5' RACE reads into MiXCR, producing one record per CDR3 protein. The sample holds about 36,000 distinct CDR3 sequences; over 3.5% are singletons and the top ten take 9% to 10%. Source material: whole blood. Receptors were obtained from an adult who was a healthcare worker with PCR-confirmed SARS-CoV-2 infection or an uninfected control (not recorded which). The CDR3 runs from the conserved cysteine through the conserved F or W. The D gene is left open where the match is weak. Size values are once, few and many counts, or a class for expanded clones, and some rows have none.

j_gene | abundance | d_gene | v_gene | CDR3aa | CDR3nt
TRBJ1-2 | many | . | TRBV6-2/TRBV6-3 | CASSYSSNYGYTF | TGTGCCAGCAGTTACTCTTCGAACTATGGCTACACCTTC
TRBJ2-1 | many | TRBD2 | TRBV7-8 | CASSSGLAGGPTPYNEQFF | TGTGCCAGCAGCTCAGGACTAGCGGGAGGTCCTACCCCATACAATGAGCAGTTCTTC
TRBJ2-3 | many | TRBD2 | TRBV5-4 | CASSLGGTSASTDTQYF | TGTGCCAGCAGCTTAGGAGGGACTAGCGCTAGCACAGATACGCAGTATTTT
TRBJ2-1 | few | . | TRBV28 | CASRLYSYNEQFF | TGTGCCAGCAGACTATACAGTTACAATGAGCAGTTCTTC
TRBJ2-1 | few | TRBD2 | TRBV20-1 | CSAPRQRGDNEQFF | TGCAGTGCCCCTAGACAGCGGGGAGACAATGAGCAGTTCTTC
TRBJ2-5 | many | TRBD2 | TRBV5-4 | CASSPVAGVGETQYF | TGTGCCAGCAGCCCAGTAGCGGGAGTAGGAGAGACCCAGTACTTC
TRBJ1-1 | few | . | TRBV3-1 | CASSQIPENTEAFF | TGTGCCAGCAGCCAAATTCCGGAAAACACTGAAGCTTTCTTT
TRBJ2-1 | many | . | TRBV7-9 | CASSPPSWRQFF | TGTGCCAGCAGCCCCCCCAGTTGGAGACAGTTCTTC
TRBJ2-7 | many | TRBD1 | TRBV5-1 | CASSVGDRVSYEQYF | TGCGCCAGCAGTGTTGGGGACAGGGTCTCCTACGAGCAGTACTTC
TRBJ2-1 | many | TRBD2 | TRBV19 | CASSRVAGDNEQFF | TGTGCCAGTAGTAGAGTAGCGGGGGACAATGAGCAGTTCTTC
TRBJ2-2 | many | . | TRBV6-1 | CASSEEMGGWYTGELFF | TGTGCCAGCAGTGAAGAGATGGGGGGCTGGTACACCGGGGAGCTGTTTTTT
TRBJ1-2 | many | . | TRBV12-3/TRBV12-4 | CASSPLWGRKNYGYTF | TGTGCCAGCAGCCCCCTGTGGGGGAGGAAAAACTATGGCTACACCTTC
TRBJ2-7 | many | . | TRBV5-1 | CASSLFSSRAHEQYF | TGCGCCAGCAGCTTGTTCTCTAGTAGAGCTCACGAGCAGTACTTC
TRBJ2-3 | . | TRBD2 | TRBV27 | CASSGLAGSVDTQYF | TGTGCCAGCAGTGGGCTAGCGGGTAGTGTTGATACGCAGTATTTT
TRBJ2-7 | . | . | TRBV7-2 | CASSFSTYEQYF | TGTGCCAGCAGCTTTTCTACCTACGAGCAGTACTTC
TRBJ2-7 | medium-sized | . | TRBV27 | CASSLSVLYEQYF | TGTGCCAGCAGTTTATCGGTCCTCTACGAGCAGTACTTC
TRBJ2-7 | many | TRBD2 | TRBV20-1 | CSAPGLAGRASYEQYF | TGCAGTGCCCCGGGACTAGCGGGCCGGGCGTCCTACGAGCAGTACTTC
TRBJ2-1 | few | TRBD2 | TRBV24-1 | CATSGLAGVDEQFF | TGTGCCACCAGTGGACTAGCGGGAGTTGATGAGCAGTTCTTC
TRBJ2-7 | . | . | TRBV10-3 | CATRGSSYEQYF | TGTGCCACCCGAGGAAGCTCCTACGAGCAGTACTTC
TRBJ1-2 | many | TRBD1 | TRBV7-2 | CASITQGAGGYTF | TGTGCCAGCATAACACAGGGGGCTGGTGGCTACACCTTC
TRBJ1-1 | medium-sized | . | TRBV6-2/TRBV6-3 | CASSLRGTPPNTEAFF | TGTGCCAGCAGTTTACGAGGGACACCGCCTAACACTGAAGCTTTCTTT
TRBJ2-7 | many | . | TRBV7-6 | CASSPLDSYEQYF | TGTGCCAGCAGCCCCCTGGACAGTTACGAGCAGTACTTC
TRBJ2-7 | many | . | TRBV20-1 | CSARDEKGTYEQYF | TGCAGTGCTAGAGACGAAAAGGGTACCTACGAGCAGTACTTC
TRBJ2-1 | many | . | TRBV30 | CAWTPNGGDEQFF | TGTGCCTGGACCCCCAACGGCGGAGATGAGCAGTTCTTC